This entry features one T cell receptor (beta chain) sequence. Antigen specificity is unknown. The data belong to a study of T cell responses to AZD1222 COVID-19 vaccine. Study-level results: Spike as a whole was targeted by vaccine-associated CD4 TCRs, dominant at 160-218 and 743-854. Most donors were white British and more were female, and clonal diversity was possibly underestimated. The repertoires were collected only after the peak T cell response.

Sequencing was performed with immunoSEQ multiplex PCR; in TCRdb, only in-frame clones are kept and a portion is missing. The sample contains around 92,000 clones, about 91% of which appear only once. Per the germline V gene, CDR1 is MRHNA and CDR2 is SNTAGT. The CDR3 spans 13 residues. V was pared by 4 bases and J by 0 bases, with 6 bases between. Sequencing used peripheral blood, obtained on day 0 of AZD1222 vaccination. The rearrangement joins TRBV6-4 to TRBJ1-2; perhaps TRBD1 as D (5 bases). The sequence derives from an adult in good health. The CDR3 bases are TGTGCCAGCAGTGTCAGGGCTAACTATGGCTACACCTTC. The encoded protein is CASSVRANYGYTF.